This TCR beta chain was retrieved from a study of shared clonotypes between healthy human individuals. Study information: Samples came from two female and a few male donors aged 18 to 49. Study conclusions and caveats: Incompleteness in sorted-subset sequencing, despite large depth, was shown by rarefaction. Depth of sequencing was expected to influence donor clonotype sharing.

As regards this clone: Its specificity is not known.

Each cell subset's genomic DNA was divided evenly among several immunoSEQ plates. Profiled with immunoSEQ multiplex PCR; TCRdb holds only in-frame clones, not every one. Of approximately 1,500,000 clones listed, around 95% were seen once; the top ten hold roughly 1.2%. Trimming left V 7 bases short and J 3 bases short, with 16 bases between. The germline gives CDR1 MDHEN, CDR2 SYDVKM. The CDR3 sequence is 15 residues long. The V gene is TRBV28, the J gene TRBJ1-5; D is uncertain. Sequences were obtained from naive CD4+ T cells sorted from blood. Subset of the sample: CD45RA+ positively selected. The source is a man aged 25-40 years in good health. CDR3 region: CASKLSGRHNQPQHF. The CDR3 DNA reads as TGTGCCAGCAAATTAAGCGGACGCCACAATCAGCCCCAGCATTTT.